This passage covers 4 T cell receptor beta chains from one sample sequenced in a study of cytomegalovirus exposure and HLA in healthy donors. With 60 Vbeta and 13 Jbeta primers, the PCR was carried out. The table came from immunoSEQ multiplex PCR; TCRdb's copy has only in-frame clones and leaves some out. Here the sample spans hundreds of thousands of clones, about 90% being singletons. Input material: PBMCs. These receptor sequences come from a woman between 18 and 29 years old in good health and CMV-seronegative.

V is TRBV7-2 and J is TRBJ2-7; the match to TRBD2 covers 7 bases. V shed 0 bases, J shed 2 bases, and the junction held 13 bases outside the gene matches. Looked up from germline, CDR1 is SGHTA and CDR2 is FQGNSA. The CDR3 runs 18 residues. In nucleotides, the CDR3 is TGTGCCAGCAGCTTAGCGGTAGGGGCTAGCGGCGTTACCTACGAGCAGTACTTC. Translation: CASSLAVGASGVTYEQYF.

This clone was found once. The V call is TRBV7-3, the J call TRBJ1-1; 8 positions match TRBD1. The germline CDR1 and CDR2 sequences are SGHTA and FQGTGA. Losses at the gene ends were 5 bases for V and 1 base for J; bases not matched to a gene: 3. The CDR3 has 14 residues. The CDR3, as DNA: TGTGCCAGCAGCGCACAGGGGGGGAACACTGAAGCTTTCTTT. This gives the protein CASSAQGGNTEAFF.

The chain combines TRBV19 with TRBJ1-2; 7 bases line up with TRBD1. The CDR3 runs to 15 residues. Germline V gives CDR1 LNHDA, CDR2 SQIVND (reference sequence). V was pared by 10 bases and J by 6 bases, with 17 bases of the junction left unmatched. CDR3 sequence reads: CAIRYRGAVNDGYTF. The CDR3 DNA is TGTGCCATAAGATACAGGGGAGCTGTGAATGATGGCTACACCTTC.

The rearrangement links TRBV18 to TRBJ2-5; D is perhaps TRBD1 (6 bases). The CDR3 runs to 15 residues. V was shortened by 5 bases and J by 5 bases, with 18 bases between the two germline ends. Germline assignment: CDR1 KGHSH and CDR2 LQKENI. The CDR3 DNA reads TGTGCCAGCTCAATTCACAGGGACCCAGGGGAGACCCAGTACTTC. This gives the protein CASSIHRDPGETQYF. The whole variable domain, remainder taken from reference TRBV18 and TRBJ2-5, is NAGVMQNPRHLVRRRGQEARLRCSPMKGHSHVYWYRQLPEEGLKFMVYLQKENIIDESGMPKERFSAEFPKEGPSILRIQQVVRGDSAAYFCASSIHRDPGETQYFGPGTRLLVL.